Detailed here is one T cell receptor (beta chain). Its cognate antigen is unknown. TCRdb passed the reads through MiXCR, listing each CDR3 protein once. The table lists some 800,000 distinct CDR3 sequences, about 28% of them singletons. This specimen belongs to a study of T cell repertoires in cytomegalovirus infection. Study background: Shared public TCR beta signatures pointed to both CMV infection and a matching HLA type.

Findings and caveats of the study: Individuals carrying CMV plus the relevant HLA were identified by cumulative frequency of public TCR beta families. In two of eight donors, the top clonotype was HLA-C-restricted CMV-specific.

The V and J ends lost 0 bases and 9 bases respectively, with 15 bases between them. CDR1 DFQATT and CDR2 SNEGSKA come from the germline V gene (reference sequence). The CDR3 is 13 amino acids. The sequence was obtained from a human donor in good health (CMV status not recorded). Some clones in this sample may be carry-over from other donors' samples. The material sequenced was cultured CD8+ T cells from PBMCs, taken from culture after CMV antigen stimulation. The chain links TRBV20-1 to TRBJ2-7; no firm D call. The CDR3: CSARDSAAGLQYF. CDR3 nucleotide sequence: TGCAGTGCTAGAGATTCCGCAGCAGGTCTGCAGTACTTC.